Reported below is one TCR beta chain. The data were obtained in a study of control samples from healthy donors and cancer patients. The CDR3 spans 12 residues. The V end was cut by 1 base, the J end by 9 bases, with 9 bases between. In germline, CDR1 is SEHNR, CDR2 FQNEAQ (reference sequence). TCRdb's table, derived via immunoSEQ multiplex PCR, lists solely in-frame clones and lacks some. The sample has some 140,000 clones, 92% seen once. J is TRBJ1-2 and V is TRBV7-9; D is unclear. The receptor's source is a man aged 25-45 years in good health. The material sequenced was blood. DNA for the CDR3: TGTGCCAGCAGCTTAGAAGGGAGGCGCTACACCTTC. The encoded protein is CASSLEGRRYTF.